This entry lists 20 T cell receptor beta chains sequenced from one sample in a study of shared clonotypes between healthy human individuals. Repertoires were generated with immunoSEQ multiplex PCR, while TCRdb's copy carries only in-frame clones and drops some. This sample yields approximately 2,000,000 clones, of which just under 95% are seen a single time; 0.37% belongs to the top ten. The specimen was naive CD4+ T cells from PBMCs. The sample's subset: CD45RA+ positively selected. All receptors derive from a man between 18 and 29 years old in good health. Some clones in this sample may be carry-over from other donors' samples.

V usage is TRBV6-1 and J usage is TRBJ2-3; D call uncertain. The length of the CDR3 is 14 residues. Trimming stripped 4 bases from V and 5 bases from J, with 13 bases between. CDR1 and CDR2 from the germline V gene are MNHNS and SASEGT. This CDR3 reads CASSVSLRGDTQYF. The DNA for the CDR3 is TGTGCCAGCAGTGTTTCCTTAAGAGGAGATACGCAGTATTTT.

V gene TRBV5-1 combines with J gene TRBJ1-1; D is unclear. The CDR3 consists of 13 residues. The V gene's germline CDR1 is SGHRS and CDR2 YFSETQ. V was shortened by 2 bases and J by 6 bases, with 11 bases between the two germline ends. CDR3 DNA sequence: TGCGCCAGCAGCTTCGACGTCGAGTCTGAAGCTTTCTTT. Its translation is CASSFDVESEAFF.

The gene calls are TRBV11-2 and TRBJ2-7, with D maybe TRBD2 (6 bases). The length of the CDR3 is 14 residues. V dropped 2 bases and J dropped 5 bases, with 13 bases sitting between them. CDR1 is SGHAT and CDR2 is FQNNGV in the germline V gene. The chain's CDR3 is CASSLTRGIHEQYF. The CDR3 DNA reads as TGTGCCAGCAGCTTAACGCGGGGTATACACGAGCAGTACTTC.

This rearrangement joins TRBV7-9 to TRBJ2-1; TRBD2 might be the D (6 bases). The length of the CDR3 is 13 residues. V lost 8 bases, J lost 4 bases, and 12 bases lay in between. Germline CDR1 is SEHNR and CDR2 is FQNEAQ (reference sequence). CDR3 sequence reads: CASGGILYNEQFF. DNA of the CDR3: TGTGCCAGCGGGGGGATTTTATACAATGAGCAGTTCTTC.

The chain couples TRBV19 to TRBJ2-7; 8 bases are a match to TRBD1. Germline loops: CDR1 LNHDA, CDR2 SQIVND (reference sequence). V trimming: 5 bases; J trimming: 5 bases; junction bases outside the gene matches: 5. The CDR3 loop spans 13 amino acids. The CDR3 reads CASSFRGQDEQYF. CDR3 coding DNA: TGTGCCAGTAGTTTTCGGGGACAGGACGAGCAGTACTTC.

The CDR3 DNA sequence: TGCGCCAGCAGCTACGATACAGGGGGCTGGACTGAAGCTTTCTTT. Translation gives CASSYDTGGWTEAFF. The rearrangement uses TRBV5-1 and TRBJ1-1; 9 bases align to TRBD1. V dropped 3 bases and J dropped 5; count of bases not matched to a gene: 8. The CDR3 is made up of 15 amino acids. CDR1 and CDR2 from the germline V gene are SGHRS and YFSETQ.

The chain couples TRBV28 to TRBJ2-7; a weak D match, TRBD1 (6 bases). CDR1 is MDHEN, CDR2 SYDVKM, per germline. Trimming shortened V by 3 bases and J by 4 bases, and 10 bases separated the two germline ends. The CDR3 loop spans 13 amino acids. The CDR3 bases are TGTGCCAGCAGTTTTTACAGGGTGTACGAGCAGTACTTC. It codes for CASSFYRVYEQYF.

This clone was observed a single time. V usage is TRBV2 and J usage is TRBJ2-1; no clear D. Trimming stripped 7 bases from V and 13 bases from J, with 17 bases between. Germline V gene data show CDR1 as SNHLY and CDR2 as FYNNEI. This CDR3 is built from 12 residues. The CDR3 spells CASTSVPVDQFF. The CDR3 DNA follows: TGTGCCAGCACCTCGGTACCCGTTGATCAGTTCTTC.

The count of this clone is one. V and J are TRBV6-5 and TRBJ2-3; 8 nucleotides align to TRBD1. The V segment lost 5 bases and the J segment 3 bases; nucleotides outside the gene matches: 7. CDR3 length equals 15 residues. The germline V gene encodes CDR1 MNHEY and CDR2 SVGAGI. CDR3 sequence: CASSTDRGWTDTQYF. CDR3 sequence (DNA): TGTGCCAGCAGTACCGACAGGGGTTGGACAGATACGCAGTATTTT.

V is TRBV5-1 and J is TRBJ2-5; the match to TRBD1 covers 7 bases. Germline V lookup: CDR1 SGHRS, CDR2 YFSETQ. The CDR3 contains 13 residues. Losses at the gene ends were 0 bases for V and 6 bases for J; bases not matched to a gene: 2. This CDR3 is CASSLGQGKTQYF. For the CDR3, the DNA is TGCGCCAGCAGCTTGGGACAGGGAAAGACCCAGTACTTC.

This clone was detected once. The chain links TRBV4-3 to TRBJ2-2; the D is unclear. Germline V gives CDR1 LGHNA, CDR2 YSLEER. The CDR3 runs 17 residues. Trimming shortened V by 0 bases and J by 1 base, and 12 bases separated the two germline ends. In DNA form, the CDR3 reads TGCGCCAGCAGCCAAGAAGTAGAGATCTGGAACACCGGGGAGCTGTTTTTT. It translates to CASSQEVEIWNTGELFF.

This rearrangement joins TRBV5-6 to TRBJ2-2; TRBD2 agrees at 9 bases. The CDR3 is made up of 17 amino acids. J gave up 4 bases and V 6 bases, and 13 bases lay outside the gene matches. Germline assignment: CDR1 SGHDT and CDR2 YYEEEE. The CDR3 region is CASTSISGSPGTGELFF. CDR3 coding DNA: TGTGCCAGCACGTCGATTAGCGGGAGTCCCGGCACCGGGGAGCTGTTTTTT.

The V and J genes are TRBV5-1 and TRBJ2-1; possibly TRBD1 for D (7 bases). The CDR3 runs 14 residues. The germline V and J ends were trimmed by 1 base and 9 bases, with 14 bases remaining between them. Germline CDR1 and CDR2: SGHRS and YFSETQ. The CDR3 region has the DNA TGCGCCAGCAGCTTGCAGGGGCAGGGGGGTGAGCAGTTCTTC. Protein sequence: CASSLQGQGGEQFF.

To note about this clone: This sample also contains other DNA sequences that code for the same CDR3. This chain links TRBV4-1 with TRBJ2-1; TRBD2 is a possible D gene (5 bases). Germline loops: CDR1 MGHRA, CDR2 YSYEKL. The V and J ends lost 1 base and 0 bases respectively, with 10 bases between them. The CDR3 spans 16 residues. CDR3 bases: TGCGCCAGCAGCCAAGTTGGCGGGCGCTCCTACAATGAGCAGTTCTTC. Translated: CASSQVGGRSYNEQFF.

The chain uses TRBV7-9 and TRBJ1-2, with D unresolved. The CDR3 length is 12 residues. In germline, CDR1 is SEHNR, CDR2 FQNEAQ (reference sequence). V shed 5 bases and J shed 8 bases, with 12 bases lying between them. CDR3 region: CASSQVVGGYTF. The CDR3 DNA reads as TGTGCCAGCAGCCAAGTGGTTGGCGGCTACACCTTC.

The chain combines TRBV29-1 with TRBJ2-1; the D call may be TRBD1 or TRBD2 (5 bases each). The CDR3 is 16 residues long. CDR1 is SQVTM, CDR2 ANQGSEA, per germline. V was clipped by 6 bases and J by 0 bases, with 18 bases between them. CDR3 region: CSVGERRMYSYNEQFF. The CDR3 DNA follows: TGCAGCGTGGGGGAGAGGCGGATGTACTCCTACAATGAGCAGTTCTTC.

Worth noting for this clone: This CDR3 is also generated by other DNA sequences in the sample. The rearrangement uses TRBV20-1 and TRBJ2-1, with D perhaps assigned TRBD1 or TRBD2 (5 bases each). Looked up from germline, CDR1 is DFQATT and CDR2 is SNEGSKA (reference sequence). There are 11 residues in the CDR3. V was clipped by 6 bases and J by 10 bases, with 13 bases between them. The CDR3 sequence: CSASRGGEQFF. For the CDR3, the DNA is TGCAGTGCATCGAGGGGCGGCGAGCAGTTCTTC.

This chain uses TRBV14 with TRBJ2-7, with no clear D. CDR1 SGHDN and CDR2 FVKESK come from the germline V gene. Trimming cost V 3 bases and J 4 bases, with 7 bases left between them. This CDR3 has 12 amino acids. The CDR3 region has the DNA TGTGCCAGCAGCCATGGATATTACGAGCAGTACTTC. Protein sequence: CASSHGYYEQYF.

Comment on this clone: At the DNA level, this CDR3 is encoded by other sequences in the same sample as well. This chain uses TRBV19 with TRBJ1-1; TRBD1 matches 7 bases. The CDR3 length is 14 residues. V shed 1 base, J shed 4 bases, and the junction held 3 bases outside the gene matches. Germline loops: CDR1 LNHDA, CDR2 SQIVND (reference sequence). CDR3 DNA sequence: TGTGCCAGTAGTATAGGGACAGGAGGCACTGAAGCTTTCTTT. Translated: CASSIGTGGTEAFF.

CDR3 DNA: TGTGCCAGTAGCCCCGTGGGGGGGCGCGCCGGGGAGCTGTTTTTT. This codes for CASSPVGGRAGELFF. The chain links TRBV19 to TRBJ2-2, with a possible D match to TRBD2 (7 bases). The germline CDR1 and CDR2 sequences are LNHDA and SQIVND (reference sequence). Trimming cost V 6 bases and J 6 bases, with 17 bases left between them. CDR3 length equals 15 residues. The whole variable domain, filled in from reference TRBV19 and TRBJ2-2, reads DGGITQSPKYLFRKEGQNVTLSCEQNLNHDAMYWYRQDPGQGLRLIYYSQIVNDFQKGDIAEGYSVSREKKESFPLTVTSAQKNPTAFYLCASSPVGGRAGELFFGEGSRLTVL.